This TCR beta chain came from a study of control samples from healthy donors and cancer patients. Clones were read by immunoSEQ multiplex PCR, and TCRdb kept only the in-frame ones, dropping some. Found here are 120,000 or so clones, around 86% of them singletons; the top ten hold over 6.5%. The CDR3 contains 19 residues. The germline V gene encodes CDR1 SGHAT and CDR2 FQNNGV. With 3 bases clipped from V and 4 bases from J, the junction kept 16 bases outside the gene matches. The sequencing sample was made of blood. The origin of this receptor is a man in his forties or fifties in good health. The chain recombines TRBV11-2 with TRBJ2-1; 9 bases are a match to TRBD1. CDR3 loop: CASSLALSGTGSLYNEQFF. In DNA form, the CDR3 reads TGTGCCAGCAGCTTGGCTCTATCCGGGACAGGGTCCCTTTACAATGAGCAGTTCTTC. Combining the CDR3 with reference TRBV11-2 and TRBJ2-1 gives the whole variable domain EAGVAQSPRYKIIEKRQSVAFWCNPISGHATLYWYQQILGQGPKLLIQFQNNGVVDDSQLPKDRFSAERLKGVDSTLKIQPAKLEDSAVYLCASSLALSGTGSLYNEQFFGPGTRLTVL.